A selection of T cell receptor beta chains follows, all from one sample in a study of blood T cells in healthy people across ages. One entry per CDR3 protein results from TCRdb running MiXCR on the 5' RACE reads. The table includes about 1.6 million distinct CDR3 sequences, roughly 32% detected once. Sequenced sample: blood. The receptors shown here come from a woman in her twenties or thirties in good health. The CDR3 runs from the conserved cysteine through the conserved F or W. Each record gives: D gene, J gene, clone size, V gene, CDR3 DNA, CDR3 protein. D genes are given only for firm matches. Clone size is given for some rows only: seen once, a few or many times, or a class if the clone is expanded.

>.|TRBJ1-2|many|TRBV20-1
TGCAGTGCTAGGGTTGGGGGGCAGGGTGGCTACACCTTC
CSARVGGQGGYTF
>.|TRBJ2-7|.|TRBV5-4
TGTGCCAGCAGCTTAATGGACATAGGGGTTTACGAGCAGTACTTC
CASSLMDIGVYEQYF
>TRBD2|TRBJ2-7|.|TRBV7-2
TGTGCCAGCAGCTTAAGGACTAGCGGGAGATACCCCTACGAGCAGTACTTC
CASSLRTSGRYPYEQYF
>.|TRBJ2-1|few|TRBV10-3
TGTGCCATCATGGAGACAGGTGAGCAGTTCTTC
CAIMETGEQFF
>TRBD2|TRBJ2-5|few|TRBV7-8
TGTGCCAGCAGCTTACAAGGTCTAGCGGGAGAGGAGACCCAGTACTTC
CASSLQGLAGEETQYF
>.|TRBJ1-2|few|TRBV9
TGTGCCAGCAGCGGTAACAGCGTCTATGGCTACACCTTC
CASSGNSVYGYTF
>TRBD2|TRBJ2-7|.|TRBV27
TGTGCCAGCAGTTTACGCCGGACTAGCGGGATCGGGGACGAGCAGTACTTC
CASSLRRTSGIGDEQYF
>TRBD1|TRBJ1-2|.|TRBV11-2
TGTGCCAGTAGCTTAGGGGGCCGGAGGTATGGCTACACCTTC
CASSLGGRRYGYTF
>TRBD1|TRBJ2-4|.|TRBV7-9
TGTGCCGTTACACACTCCCCAATAAGACAGGGGGTTCAGTACTTC
CAVTHSPIRQGVQYF
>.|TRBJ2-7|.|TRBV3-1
TGTGCCAGCAGCCACGGGGGATGGGGTAGGTACGAGCAGTACTTC
CASSHGGWGRYEQYF
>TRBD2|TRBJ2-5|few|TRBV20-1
TGCAGTGCTAGAGATCTTCACGGTAGCGGGCGAGAAGAGACCCAGTACTTC
CSARDLHGSGREETQYF
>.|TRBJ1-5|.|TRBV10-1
TGCGCCAGCAGTGGGGACTGGGGCAATCAGCCCCAGCATTTT
CASSGDWGNQPQHF
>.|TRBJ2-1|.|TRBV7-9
TGTGCCAGCAGCTCGAAGTATGAGCGGTTCTTC
CASSSKYERFF
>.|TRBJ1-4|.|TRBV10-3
TGTGCCATCAGTTGGGACGGGAATTTACTGTTTTTT
CAISWDGNLLFF
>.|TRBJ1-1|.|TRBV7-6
TGTGCCAGCAGCTCAAACAGGGAGGCCATGAACACTGAAGCTTTCTTT
CASSSNREAMNTEAFF
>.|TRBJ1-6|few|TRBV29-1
TGCAGCGTTGGTGAGGGATCGGATTCACCCCTCCACTTT
CSVGEGSDSPLHF
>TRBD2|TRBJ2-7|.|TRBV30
TGTGCCTGGAAACCGGGACTAGACACCTACGAGCAGTACTTC
CAWKPGLDTYEQYF
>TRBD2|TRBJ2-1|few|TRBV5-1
TGCGCCAGCAGCTGGGGACTATCGGATACTAGGAATGAGCAGTTCTTC
CASSWGLSDTRNEQFF
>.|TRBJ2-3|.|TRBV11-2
TGTGCCAGCAGCCCACGTAGCGGTAACACAGATACGCAGTATTTT
CASSPRSGNTDTQYF
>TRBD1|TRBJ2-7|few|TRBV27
TGTGCCAGCAGTTTAAGGGGAATCGGACAGGGGACAACCTACGAGCAGTACTTC
CASSLRGIGQGTTYEQYF
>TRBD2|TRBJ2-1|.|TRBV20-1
TGCAGTGCTAGAGCATCTAGCGGGGCCTACAATGAGCAGTTCTTC
CSARASSGAYNEQFF
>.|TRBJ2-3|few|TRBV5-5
TGTGCCAACAGCTTGGCTGGGGGAACTAGCACAGATACGCAGTATTTT
CANSLAGGTSTDTQYF
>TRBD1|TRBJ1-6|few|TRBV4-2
TGTGCCAGCAGCCAAGATCGGCTAGGACAGGGGATTAATTCACCCCTCCACTTT
CASSQDRLGQGINSPLHF
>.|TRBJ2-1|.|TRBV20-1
TGCAGTGCTCAAAGGGGATCGCGGTACAATGAGCAGTTCTTC
CSAQRGSRYNEQFF
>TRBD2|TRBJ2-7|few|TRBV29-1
TGCAGCGTCCAGGGACACTGGACTAGCGGGGGGAAATACGAGCAGTACTTC
CSVQGHWTSGGKYEQYF
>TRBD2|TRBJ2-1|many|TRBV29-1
TGCAGCGTTGAAGGTGGGGTGCTAGCGGGGGGCTCCTACAATGAGCAGTTCTTC
CSVEGGVLAGGSYNEQFF
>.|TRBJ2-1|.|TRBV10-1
TGCGCCAGCAGTGAGGAGGGGAATGAGCAGTTCTTC
CASSEEGNEQFF
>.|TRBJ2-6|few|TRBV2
TGTGCCAGCATTCAGGGCTCCGGGGCCAACGTCCTGACTTTC
CASIQGSGANVLTF
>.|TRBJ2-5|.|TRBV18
TGTGCCAGCTCACCTGTTCTCGGGGAAAAAGAGACCCAGTACTTC
CASSPVLGEKETQYF
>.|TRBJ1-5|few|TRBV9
TGTGCCAGCAGCCCCTCCATCGGCAATCAGCCCCAGCATTTT
CASSPSIGNQPQHF
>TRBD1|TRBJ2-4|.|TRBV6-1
TGTGCCAGCAGGCGGACAGGGTCAGACATTCAGTACTTC
CASRRTGSDIQYF
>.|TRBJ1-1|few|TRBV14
TGCGCCAGCAGCCAAGTCCTACGGGACACTGAAGCTTTCTTT
CASSQVLRDTEAFF
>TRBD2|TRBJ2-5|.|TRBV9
TGTGCCAGCAGCTCAGGGTTGAGAGTAGCGGGAGGCTGGAAGGAGACCCAGTACTTC
CASSSGLRVAGGWKETQYF
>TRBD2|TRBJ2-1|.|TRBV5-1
TGCACCAGCAGCTTGGGGGGGACGAGTGGAAGAGGGCAGTTCTTC
CTSSLGGTSGRGQFF
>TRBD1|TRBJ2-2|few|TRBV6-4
TGTGCCAGCAGCGACGGGACAGGGACCGGGGAGCTGTTTTTT
CASSDGTGTGELFF
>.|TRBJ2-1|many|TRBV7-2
TGTGCCAGCAGCCCCTTGAGAGGCGGGCATGAGCAGTTCTTC
CASSPLRGGHEQFF
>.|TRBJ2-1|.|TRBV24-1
TGTGCCACCAGTGACTCGACAGCCGTCCAAGGAACCTACAATGAGCAGTTCTTC
CATSDSTAVQGTYNEQFF
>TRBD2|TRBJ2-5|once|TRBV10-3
TGTGTCATCATGGCGGGGGGGCAAGAGACCCAGTACTTC
CVIMAGGQETQYF
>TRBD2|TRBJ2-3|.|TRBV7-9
TGTGCCAGCAGAGTAGCGGGAGGGCCAAAAACAGATACGCAGTATTTT
CASRVAGGPKTDTQYF
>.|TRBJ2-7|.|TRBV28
TGTGCCAGCAGTTTATTTGAGGGTCTGTACGAGCAGTACTTC
CASSLFEGLYEQYF
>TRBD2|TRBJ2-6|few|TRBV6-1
TGTGCCAGCAGTAAAGGGCGTCGCGGGGGGTACTCTGGGGCCAACGTCCTGACTTTC
CASSKGRRGGYSGANVLTF
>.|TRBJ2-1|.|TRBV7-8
TGTGCCAGCCTCCGCGCAGGGGAGGGCCACAATGAGCAGTTCTTC
CASLRAGEGHNEQFF
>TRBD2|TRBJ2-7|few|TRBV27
TGTGCCAGCAGTCTCCGGGGAGCGGGAGGTCCCTACGAGCAGTACTTC
CASSLRGAGGPYEQYF
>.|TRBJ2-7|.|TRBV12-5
TGTGCTAGTGCACTAGGAAGCTCCTACGAGCAGTACTTC
CASALGSSYEQYF
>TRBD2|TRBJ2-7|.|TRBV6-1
TGTGCCACTCTCTTCGGGACTAGCTTCTACGAGCAGTACTTC
CATLFGTSFYEQYF
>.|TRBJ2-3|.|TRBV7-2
TGTGCGACAGCGACGGGGTCCGACACAGGAGATACGCAGTATTTT
CATATGSDTGDTQYF
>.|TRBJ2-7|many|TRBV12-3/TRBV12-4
TGTGCCAGCAGTTTAATGAACGAGCAGTACTTC
CASSLMNEQYF
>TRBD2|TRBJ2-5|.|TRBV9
TGTGCCAGCAGCGTGGTAGGGGAGGGGACTCAAGAGACCCAGTACTTC
CASSVVGEGTQETQYF
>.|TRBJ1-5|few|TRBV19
TGTGCCAGTACTCCCTCTCGAAGCAATCAACCCCAGCATTTT
CASTPSRSNQPQHF
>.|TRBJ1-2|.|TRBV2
TGTGCCAGCAGTGAAACGGCAGGGGCAGACTATGGCTACACCTTC
CASSETAGADYGYTF
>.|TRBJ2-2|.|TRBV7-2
TGTGCCAGCAGCTTTAACGGGGCCACCGGGGAGCTGTTTTTT
CASSFNGATGELFF